The clone carrying this T cell receptor beta chain was counted at least ten times. What it binds is unknown. This sample was taken from a study of neurological immune-mediated disorders. MiXCR, applied by TCRdb to the 5' RACE reads, yields one record per CDR3 protein. Among about 35,000 distinct CDR3 sequences listed, 3% to 4% were seen once. The CDR3 is 14 amino acids. Germline V CDR1 and CDR2: KGHDR, SFDVKD. The V segment lost 3 bases and the J segment 5 bases; nucleotides outside the gene matches: 6. Whole-study results and caveats: Among 34 multiple sclerosis patients, phylogenetic grouping put the repertoires of 18 into a single related-CDR3 cluster, a possible signature.

The chain couples TRBV24-1 to TRBJ2-7; 7 nucleotides agree with TRBD1. The sequence was collected from a man between 25 and 39 years old with multiple sclerosis. Sequencing was carried out using PBMCs. Here the CDR3 reads CATSDPRGKDEQYF. In nucleotides, the CDR3 is TGTGCCACCAGTGATCCCAGGGGGAAGGACGAGCAGTACTTC.